This T cell receptor beta chain is from a study of T cell responses to AZD1222 COVID-19 vaccine. General study findings and limits: Per reports, nearly half of all spike-specific TCRs target regions that are unmutated in variants. Recipients of two AZD1222 doses showed rising Spike-specific TCR breadth and depth. Clonal diversity may have been underestimated in mostly white British donors.

On this clone: Its antigen is unidentified.

The CDR3 spans 11 residues. The ends were cut back, 2 bases at V and 13 bases at J, with 8 bases in the middle. CDR1 SNHLY and CDR2 FYNNEI come from the germline V gene. TCRdb's table, derived via immunoSEQ multiplex PCR, lists solely in-frame clones and lacks some. The repertoire holds 150,000 to 200,000 clones, with about 90% as singletons. Pooling covered second doses at about 4 or about 12 weeks. The sequencing used peripheral blood, collected 28 days after the second AZD1222 dose. The receptor was derived from an adult who received the AZD1222 COVID-19 vaccine. The V call is TRBV2, the J call TRBJ1-4, with D uncertain. In nucleotides, the CDR3 is TGTGCCAGCAGTGAAACGAGAGGACTGTTTTTT. Protein: CASSETRGLFF.